These T cell receptor beta chains were read from a single sample in a study of blood T cell repertoires in COVID-19. Sequenced by immunoSEQ multiplex PCR; TCRdb stores in-frame clones only, minus some. The repertoire includes 25,000 to 30,000 clones, less than 85% of them detected once, and under 2% sits in the top ten. Sequenced material: peripheral blood. These receptors were collected from an elderly man with active or convalescent COVID-19. The CDR3 runs from the conserved cysteine through the conserved F or W. The order of the fields is D gene, clone size, J gene, V gene, CDR3 DNA, CDR3 protein. D genes are given only for firm matches. The size field is filled for only some rows; it gives once, few, many or a size class.

>TRBD2|NA|TRBJ2-1|TRBV5-1
TGCGCCAGCAGCTTGCTAGCGGGAAATCACAATGAGCAGTTCTTC
CASSLLAGNHNEQFF
>TRBD2|NA|TRBJ2-5|TRBV29-1
TGCAGCGTGGCCGGGACTAGAAAAGAGACCCAGTACTTC
CSVAGTRKETQYF
>NA|NA|TRBJ2-1|TRBV29-1
TGCAGCGTTGACAGGGGATACAATGAGCAGTTCTTC
CSVDRGYNEQFF
>NA|NA|TRBJ1-5|TRBV2
TGTGCCAGCAGTGGTTTGGGCCAGGGGATAGGTCAGCCCCAGCATTTT
CASSGLGQGIGQPQHF
>TRBD1|NA|TRBJ1-1|TRBV2
TGTGCCAGCGGAGACAGGGTCGGTACTGAAGCTTTCTTT
CASGDRVGTEAFF
>NA|NA|TRBJ1-3|TRBV5-6
TGTGCCAGCAGCACACCAGGGTTAGGAAACACCATATATTTT
CASSTPGLGNTIYF
>TRBD2|NA|TRBJ2-3|TRBV24-1
TGTGCCACCAGTGAGGCTAGCGGGGGCACAGATACGCAGTATTTT
CATSEASGGTDTQYF
>TRBD1|NA|TRBJ1-1|TRBV3-1/TRBV3-2
TGTGCCAGCAGCCAAAACAGGGGGCTCGGAGCTTTCTTT
CASSQNRGLGAFF
>NA|NA|TRBJ1-3|TRBV9
TGTGCCAGCAGCGTAGACTGGGAGCCTCGGGACACCATATATTTT
CASSVDWEPRDTIYF
>NA|NA|TRBJ2-3|TRBV7-9
TGTGCCAGCAGCTTAGGGCTAGCTCGCACAGATACGCAGTATTTT
CASSLGLARTDTQYF
>TRBD1|NA|TRBJ2-2|TRBV5-1
TGCGCCAGCAGCTTGGACAGGGGGCCCGGGGAGCTGTTTTTT
CASSLDRGPGELFF
>TRBD2|NA|TRBJ2-5|TRBV5-1
TGCGCCAGCAGCTCCGGACTAGCGGGACCCCAAGAGACCCAGTACTTC
CASSSGLAGPQETQYF
>NA|NA|TRBJ1-5|TRBV10-3
TGTGCCATCAGTGAGTCGATCAAGGCCAGGGTGGGGAATCAGCCCCAGCATTTT
CAISESIKARVGNQPQHF
>TRBD1|NA|TRBJ2-1|TRBV25-1
TGTGCCAGCAGTGGTGTCGGGACAGGGGGCTACAATGAGCAGTTCTTC
CASSGVGTGGYNEQFF
>TRBD2|NA|TRBJ2-3|TRBV6-1
TGTGCCAGCAGCTCCCGGGGGGGATCCACAGATACGCAGTATTTT
CASSSRGGSTDTQYF
>NA|NA|TRBJ2-3|TRBV5-1
TGCGCCAGCAGCTTGGGGTCTCGAGGAGATACGCAGTATTTT
CASSLGSRGDTQYF
>NA|once|TRBJ1-2|TRBV19
TGTGCCATCCAACCCGGGGATTACTATGGCTACACCTTC
CAIQPGDYYGYTF
>TRBD1|NA|TRBJ2-5|TRBV10-3
TGTGCCATCAGTGAGGCCAGGGGGAGCCAAGAGACCCAGTACTTC
CAISEARGSQETQYF
>NA|NA|TRBJ1-2|TRBV14
TGTGCCAGCAGCCAGACCGGGAGGGACTATGGCTACACCTTC
CASSQTGRDYGYTF
>NA|NA|TRBJ1-2|TRBV7-2
TGTGCCAGCAGCTTAGATATAATCGACAGTAACTATGGCTACACCTTC
CASSLDIIDSNYGYTF
>NA|few|TRBJ2-2|TRBV24-1
TGTGCCACCAGTGATTTGCGGGGGGCTGAGAACACCGGGGAGCTGTTTTTT
CATSDLRGAENTGELFF
>NA|NA|TRBJ2-1|TRBV4-2
TGTGCCAGCAGCCAAGGGGGGGAGTCCCAAGGGTTCTTC
CASSQGGESQGFF
>NA|once|TRBJ2-3|TRBV6-1
TGTGCCAGCAGTGATAACAGGGTCCCCACAGATACGCAGTATTTT
CASSDNRVPTDTQYF
>TRBD1|NA|TRBJ1-1|TRBV19
TGTGCCAGACAGGGGGGAAAGAACACTGAAGCTTTCTTT
CARQGGKNTEAFF
>TRBD2|NA|TRBJ2-7|TRBV3-1/TRBV3-2
TGTGCCAGCGTCGGCGGGGGCTACGAGCAGTACTTC
CASVGGGYEQYF
>TRBD2|NA|TRBJ2-1|TRBV7-8
TGTGCCAGCAGCCAACTACGGACTAGCAATTACAATGAGCAGTTCTTC
CASSQLRTSNYNEQFF
>NA|NA|TRBJ1-2|TRBV27
TGTGCCAGCAGGCCTCAGGGCAGGGCTGATGGCTACACCTTC
CASRPQGRADGYTF
>TRBD1|NA|TRBJ1-1|TRBV18
TGTGCCAGCTCACCATACGGACAGGGAAGCACTGAAGCTTTCTTT
CASSPYGQGSTEAFF
>NA|NA|TRBJ2-6|TRBV2
TGTGCCAGCAATCCAGGGCCCAACGTCCTGACTTTC
CASNPGPNVLTF
>NA|NA|TRBJ1-5|TRBV10-3
TGTGCCATCAGTGAGTCGAATCCGGCGGCGGGACAGCCCCAGCATTTT
CAISESNPAAGQPQHF
>NA|NA|TRBJ2-1|TRBV28
TGTGCCAACCGCGAGGGTGAGCAGTTCTTC
CANREGEQFF
>NA|few|TRBJ2-1|TRBV5-1
TGCGCCAGCAGCTTGGGCGGCTCGAAAAGCTCCTACAATGAGCAGTTCTTC
CASSLGGSKSSYNEQFF
>NA|NA|TRBJ2-7|TRBV10-3
TGTGCCATCAGTGAGACTTCCGGCGGGGGCCTGCGTTACGAGCAGTACTTC
CAISETSGGGLRYEQYF
>TRBD1|few|TRBJ1-2|TRBV5-4
TGTGCTGTCGGGACAGGGGGTCCCTATGGCTACACCTTC
CAVGTGGPYGYTF
>TRBD2|NA|TRBJ2-3|TRBV2
TGTGCCAGCAGTCCACTAGCGCTAAGCACAGATACGCAGTATTTT
CASSPLALSTDTQYF